Described below is a single TCR beta chain sequence and its context. This record belongs to a study of T cell changes during pregnancy in multiple sclerosis. Produced via immunoSEQ multiplex PCR; TCRdb's table is partial and in-frame only. The sample contains about 48,000 clones, roughly 88% of which appear only once. The V and J ends lost 0 bases and 2 bases respectively, with 13 bases between them. CDR1 is SGHKS and CDR2 is YYEKEE in the germline V gene (reference sequence). This CDR3 contains 16 residues. This rearrangement joins TRBV5-5 to TRBJ2-3; D perhaps matches TRBD1 (6 bases). This specimen was CD4+ T cells from peripheral blood mononuclear cells, taken in the second trimester of pregnancy. This TCR was recovered from a female donor with multiple sclerosis, enrolled in a pregnancy study. CDR3 loop: CASSLEGTNPTDTQYF. In DNA form, the CDR3 reads TGTGCCAGCAGCTTGGAGGGGACAAATCCCACAGATACGCAGTATTTT.